The present entry profiles one TCR beta chain with its context. The data are from a study of blood T cell repertoires in COVID-19. Study context: Collection of acute and convalescent COVID-19 samples took place in the United States, Italy and Spain. From T cells, B-cell-depleted T cells, or PBMCs came the material, which was cDNA or gDNA.

Trimming cost V 4 bases and J 13 bases, with 14 bases left between them. CDR3 length equals 12 residues. Germline V gives CDR1 MNHEY, CDR2 SVGAGI. Original methodology: Amplification of reference gene primers provided the estimated nucleated cell counts. Generated by immunoSEQ multiplex PCR, the TCRdb table keeps only in-frame clones and is missing some. V and J calls and clone size are as listed in that table; D and trimming were resolved from the DNA. The sample holds some 230,000 clones, 85% seen once. The receptor comes from a man in his forties with acute or convalescent COVID-19. The V gene is TRBV6-5, the J gene TRBJ2-1; TRBD2 might be the D (6 bases). Sequencing used peripheral blood. This chain's CDR3 is CASSSPEGHQFF. The CDR3 DNA sequence: TGTGCCAGCAGTTCTCCGGAGGGTCATCAGTTCTTC.